These 30 T cell receptor beta chains originate from one sample sequenced in a study of sequential checkpoint blockade in melanoma. The treatment denotes: randomized to nivolumab then ipilimumab (arm A) or the reverse (arm B). Here immunoSEQ multiplex PCR was the method, and the copy in TCRdb shows in-frame clones only, minus some. Of about 18,000 clones listed, around 70% are singletons. The sample consisted of tumor tissue (inferred from file names), taken from a patient given nivolumab and ipilimumab in sequence. These receptors were taken from a human donor with melanoma.

The chain combines TRBV7-4 with TRBJ2-7, with a weak D call TRBD1 (6 bases). CDR3 length: 15 residues. V lost 4 bases and J 2 bases, leaving 15 bases between the germline ends. The germline gives CDR1 SGHVT, CDR2 SQSDAQ. CDR3: CASSSYPTGTYEQYF. Here the CDR3 DNA reads TGTGCCAGCAGCTCCTACCCGACAGGTACCTACGAGCAGTACTTC.

This chain joins TRBV28 and TRBJ1-2; TRBD1 aligns across 10 bases. CDR3 size: 16 residues. Per germline, CDR1 MDHEN and CDR2 SYDVKM. With V trimmed by 7 bases and J by 4 bases, 12 bases remained unmatched. CDR3: CASIHPGDRGFYGYTF. CDR3 coding DNA: TGTGCCAGCATCCATCCGGGGGACAGGGGTTTCTATGGCTACACCTTC.

The rearrangement joins TRBV19 to TRBJ2-7, with 7 bases fitting TRBD1. The CDR3 is 15 amino acids. Germline lookup yields CDR1 LNHDA and CDR2 SQIVND (reference sequence). Unmatched junction bases numbered 10, after V lost 4 bases and J lost 4 bases. The CDR3: CASSTSLGQTYEQYF. The DNA for the CDR3 is TGTGCCAGTAGTACGTCCCTGGGACAGACGTACGAGCAGTACTTC.

A few counts support this clone. V and J are TRBV18 and TRBJ2-7; 8 bases align to TRBD2. The CDR3 has 15 residues. The germline V gene encodes CDR1 KGHSH and CDR2 LQKENI. J gave up 3 bases and V 3 bases, and 7 bases lay outside the gene matches. CDR3 residues: CASSPRTSGNYEQYF. The CDR3 DNA reads as TGTGCCAGCTCACCGAGAACTAGCGGCAACTACGAGCAGTACTTC.

This chain connects TRBV9 to TRBJ1-5, with 9 bases lining up with TRBD1. The germline V gene has CDR1 SGDLS and CDR2 YYNGEE. The ends lost 4 bases at V and 5 bases at J; junction bases unmatched: 13. This CDR3 is built from 17 residues. DNA for the CDR3: TGTGCCAGCAGCTTAGCGGTTTCGGGGACAGGGTATCAGCCCCAGCATTTT. This encodes CASSLAVSGTGYQPQHF.

This chain links TRBV19 with TRBJ2-7; the match to TRBD2 covers 9 bases. The V gene end was trimmed by 3 bases and the J gene end by 6 bases; junction bases not matched to a gene: 9. The CDR3 is 15 amino acids. Looked up from germline, CDR1 is LNHDA and CDR2 is SQIVND (reference sequence). In DNA form, the CDR3 reads TGTGCCAGTAGTATTCGCGGGGGGGCTACTGGCGAGCAGTACTTC. It translates to CASSIRGGATGEQYF.

This chain connects TRBV7-1 to TRBJ2-5; D not resolved. TRBV7-1 is known as an ORF, though its function is uncertain. The V gene lost 4 bases and the J gene lost 1 base, with 7 bases spanning the gap. This CDR3 comprises 13 residues. This CDR3 reads CASSFTLQETQYF. The CDR3 DNA reads TGTGCCAGCAGCTTCACCCTCCAAGAGACCCAGTACTTC.

The gene calls are TRBV19 and TRBJ2-7; no definite D call. Germline V gene data show CDR1 as LNHDA and CDR2 as SQIVND (reference sequence). Trimming removed 1 base from V and 6 bases from J, with 7 bases in between. The CDR3 spans 12 residues. In DNA form, the CDR3 reads TGTGCCAGTAGTATAGGGTCGAGCGAGCAGTACTTC. The encoded protein is CASSIGSSEQYF. The variable domain in full, with the rest retrieved from reference TRBV19 and TRBJ2-7, is DGGITQSPKYLFRKEGQNVTLSCEQNLNHDAMYWYRQDPGQGLRLIYYSQIVNDFQKGDIAEGYSVSREKKESFPLTVTSAQKNPTAFYLCASSIGSSEQYFGPGTRLTVT.

This CDR3 reads CASSPPLGGRVVETQYF. DNA for the CDR3: TGTGCCAGCTCACCACCGCTGGGAGGCAGGGTCGTCGAGACCCAGTACTTC. This chain connects TRBV18 to TRBJ2-5; D might be TRBD2 (6 bases). With 0 bases removed from V and 5 bases from J, the gap between germline ends came to 19 bases. The CDR3 has 17 amino acids. Germline CDR1 KGHSH, CDR2 LQKENI.

The chain uses TRBV6-7 and TRBJ1-5; D not certain. TRBV6-7 is an ORF, with its function uncertain. The CDR3 runs to 13 residues. V lost 3 bases and J 0 bases, leaving 3 bases between the germline ends. CDR3 protein: CASSYYSNQPQHF. The CDR3 nucleotides are TGTGCCAGCAGTTATTATAGCAATCAGCCCCAGCATTTT.

The chain uses TRBV9 and TRBJ1-5; D ambiguous. CDR1 and CDR2 (germline): SGDLS, YYNGEE. V lost 5 bases, J lost 3 bases, and 15 bases lay in between. CDR3 length equals 15 residues. The CDR3 DNA is TGTGCCAGCAGTGAAGAGGGTGGGGACAATCAGCCCCAGCATTTT. Protein sequence: CASSEEGGDNQPQHF.

The CDR3 is CASSSLTDTQYF. CDR3 coding DNA: TGTGCCAGCAGCTCATTAACAGATACGCAGTATTTT. V and J are TRBV2 and TRBJ2-3; D is ambiguous. Germline CDR1 reads SNHLY; CDR2 reads FYNNEI. The CDR3 is made up of 12 amino acids. Deletions cut 6 bases from V and 3 bases from J, with 7 bases between.

On this clone: An end of the junction differs from the germline gene, which may be a read error. This rearrangement joins TRBV11-3 to TRBJ2-2, with D possibly matching TRBD2 (6 bases). This CDR3 has 15 residues. Germline V gene sequence: CDR1 SGHNT, CDR2 YENEEA. Here the CDR3 DNA reads TGTGCCAGCAGCCTGGAGGGGAGCCGCAAAGGGGTGCTGTTTTTT. It translates to CASSLEGSRKGVLFF.

The table lists this clone with a few counts. This CDR3 is CACGSGRAETQYF. CDR3 nucleotide sequence: TGTGCCTGCGGGAGCGGGAGGGCGGAGACCCAGTACTTC. The V gene is TRBV28, the J gene TRBJ2-5; the match to TRBD2 covers 10 bases. With 11 bases clipped from V and 5 bases from J, the junction kept 8 bases outside the gene matches. This CDR3 is 13 amino acids long. Germline loops: CDR1 MDHEN, CDR2 SYDVKM.

V usage is TRBV9 and J usage is TRBJ2-7; D possibly uses TRBD1 or TRBD2 (5 bases each). The germline gives CDR1 SGDLS, CDR2 YYNGEE. V lost 2 bases, J lost 2 bases, and 11 bases lay in between. The CDR3 runs to 14 residues. CDR3 nucleotides: TGTGCCAGCAGCGTGGCAGGGAGCCCCTACGAGCAGTACTTC. This encodes CASSVAGSPYEQYF.

This clone is a singleton in its sample. CDR3 sequence reads: CASSPSLSSDTQYF. In DNA, the CDR3 is TGTGCCAGCAGCCCTAGCCTCTCCTCCGATACGCAGTATTTT. V is TRBV11-3 and J is TRBJ2-3, with D tentatively TRBD2 (5 bases). Germline assignment: CDR1 SGHNT and CDR2 YENEEA. Trimming removed 5 bases at V and 6 bases at J, with 15 bases between. The CDR3 loop spans 14 amino acids.

This clone was recorded only once. The genes are TRBV23-1 and TRBJ2-7; no definite D call. TRBV23-1 counts as an open reading frame of uncertain function. V was cut by 6 bases and J by 6 bases, with 15 bases left in between. The CDR3 is made up of 13 amino acids. The CDR3, as DNA: TGCGCCAGCAGCCAAGATCTTTCGGCCGAGCAGTACTTC. Amino acids: CASSQDLSAEQYF.

The count of this clone is one. The chain is built from TRBV19 and TRBJ2-7; no definite D call. The CDR3 runs 12 residues. V lost 3 bases to trimming and J lost 3 bases, with 6 bases between them. CDR1 LNHDA and CDR2 SQIVND come from the germline V gene (reference sequence). CDR3 residues: CASSMTRYEQYF. The CDR3 bases are TGTGCCAGTAGTATGACCCGCTACGAGCAGTACTTC. The whole variable domain, filled in from reference TRBV19 and TRBJ2-7, reads DGGITQSPKYLFRKEGQNVTLSCEQNLNHDAMYWYRQDPGQGLRLIYYSQIVNDFQKGDIAEGYSVSREKKESFPLTVTSAQKNPTAFYLCASSMTRYEQYFGPGTRLTVT.

This clone is medium-sized. V and J are TRBV28 and TRBJ1-1; D unclear. From germline, CDR1 is MDHEN and CDR2 SYDVKM. V was cut by 3 bases and J by 4 bases, with 9 bases left in between. The CDR3 loop spans 13 amino acids. CDR3 sequence reads: CASSFARGTEAFF. CDR3 coding DNA: TGTGCCAGCAGTTTTGCACGGGGCACTGAAGCTTTCTTT.

This rearrangement joins TRBV19 to TRBJ1-6; D unresolved. This CDR3 is 14 amino acids long. Per the germline V gene, CDR1 is LNHDA and CDR2 is SQIVND (reference sequence). V was cut by 7 bases and J by 0 bases, with 7 bases left in between. The CDR3 DNA follows: TGTGCCAGTAACCCGAGCTCCTATAATTCACCCCTCCACTTT. Encoded protein: CASNPSSYNSPLHF. The complete variable domain, with remaining parts taken from reference TRBV19 and TRBJ1-6, reads DGGITQSPKYLFRKEGQNVTLSCEQNLNHDAMYWYRQDPGQGLRLIYYSQIVNDFQKGDIAEGYSVSREKKESFPLTVTSAQKNPTAFYLCASNPSSYNSPLHFGNGTRLTVT.

The chain uses TRBV12-5 and TRBJ2-3; D not certain. From germline, CDR1 is LGHNT and CDR2 FRNRAP. The CDR3 runs to 15 residues. The CDR3 nucleotides are TGTGCCAGCACTCCCCTCGGCAGTAGCACAGATACGCAGTATTTT. Amino acids: CASTPLGSSTDTQYF.

This chain uses TRBV6-8 with TRBJ2-1; D is uncertain. Looked up from germline, CDR1 is MNHGY and CDR2 is SAAAGT. V lost 5 bases and J 3 bases, leaving 8 bases between the germline ends. The CDR3 runs 13 residues. CDR3 nucleotides: TGTGCCAGCAGTCCGGACGTCTACAATGAGCAGTTCTTC. It encodes CASSPDVYNEQFF.

The chain is built from TRBV10-2 and TRBJ2-1; TRBD1 or TRBD2 may be the D gene (5 bases each). Germline-derived CDR1 and CDR2 are WSHSY and SAAADI. The germline V and J ends were trimmed by 0 bases and 4 bases, with 7 bases remaining between them. This CDR3 spans 14 amino acids. The CDR3 DNA reads as TGCGCCAGCAGTGAGTCGGGGGAATACAATGAGCAGTTCTTC. Its protein is CASSESGEYNEQFF.

The gene calls are TRBV6-7 and TRBJ2-3; D remains unclear. TRBV6-7 is reported as an ORF; its role is uncertain. Trimming left V 10 bases short and J 1 base short, with 18 bases between. There are 15 residues in the CDR3. CDR3 sequence: CAIMPELYRTDTQYF. The CDR3 DNA sequence: TGTGCCATCATGCCCGAGCTATACCGCACAGATACGCAGTATTTT.

This clone was counted a few times. This chain connects TRBV5-1 to TRBJ2-1; 11 nucleotides align to TRBD2. This CDR3 spans 15 amino acids. CDR1 and CDR2 (germline): SGHRS, YFSETQ. V gave up 3 bases and J gave up 7 bases; unmatched junction bases: 6. DNA for the CDR3: TGCGCCAGCAGCTCCGGGCTAGCGGGGGGTAATGAGCAGTTCTTC. Encoded protein: CASSSGLAGGNEQFF. Combining the CDR3 with reference TRBV5-1 and TRBJ2-1 gives the whole variable domain KAGVTQTPRYLIKTRGQQVTLSCSPISGHRSVSWYQQTPGQGLQFLFEYFSETQRNKGNFPGRFSGRQFSNSRSEMNVSTLELGDSALYLCASSSGLAGGNEQFFGPGTRLTVL.

The V and J genes are TRBV23-1 and TRBJ1-3; maybe TRBD1 (5 bases). TRBV23-1 is an open reading frame, and its role is uncertain. This CDR3 has 16 amino acids. Trimming cost V 6 bases and J 2 bases, with 17 bases left between them. The CDR3 DNA reads as TGCGCCAGCAGCCCTCCCGGGGGAGTGCCTGGAAACACCATATATTTT. The encoded protein is CASSPPGGVPGNTIYF.

The V gene is TRBV6-8, the J gene TRBJ2-7, with a weak D call TRBD1 (7 bases). Germline V gene data show CDR1 as MNHGY and CDR2 as SAAAGT. The CDR3 loop spans 14 amino acids. V gave up 6 bases and J gave up 0 bases, with 12 bases separating them. CDR3 DNA: TGTGCCAGCAGAAACAGGGGACTCTCCTACGAGCAGTACTTC. This translates into CASRNRGLSYEQYF.

CDR3 DNA sequence: TGTGCCAGCTCACCGGGGGGGCAACGCACAGATACGCAGTATTTT. Its translation: CASSPGGQRTDTQYF. The J gene is TRBJ2-3, the V gene TRBV18; tentatively, D is TRBD2 (7 bases). This CDR3 has 15 amino acids. The germline gives CDR1 KGHSH, CDR2 LQKENI. V was shortened by 3 bases and J by 1 base, with 11 bases between the two germline ends. The whole variable domain, filled in from reference TRBV18 and TRBJ2-3, reads NAGVMQNPRHLVRRRGQEARLRCSPMKGHSHVYWYRQLPEEGLKFMVYLQKENIIDESGMPKERFSAEFPKEGPSILRIQQVVRGDSAAYFCASSPGGQRTDTQYFGPGTRLTVL.

J is TRBJ1-1 and V is TRBV18; D ambiguous. V lost 3 bases to trimming and J lost 1 base, with 12 bases between them. Germline CDR1 is KGHSH and CDR2 is LQKENI. The CDR3 runs 15 residues. The CDR3 nucleotides are TGTGCCAGCTCACCTCGGAGGGAGGGGAACACTGAAGCTTTCTTT. Its protein product is CASSPRREGNTEAFF.

This chain links TRBV5-1 with TRBJ1-6, with TRBD1 as a possible D gene (5 bases). V was clipped by 5 bases and J by 10 bases, with 19 bases between them. The V gene's germline CDR1 is SGHRS and CDR2 YFSETQ. The CDR3 runs to 15 residues. In nucleotides, the CDR3 is TGCGCCAGCAGTAAACGGCGGGGGATGGACTCACCCCTCCACTTT. It translates to CASSKRRGMDSPLHF.